The 30 T cell receptor beta chains in this list originate from one sample, sequenced in a study of blood T cell repertoires in COVID-19. Clones were read by immunoSEQ multiplex PCR, and TCRdb kept only the in-frame ones, dropping some. The table has about 59,000 clones, less than 85% seen once. Sequenced sample: peripheral blood. The receptors here all came from a woman in her 70s with acute or convalescent COVID-19.

This chain links TRBV27 with TRBJ2-1; the match to TRBD2 covers 8 bases. V was clipped by 6 bases and J by 7 bases; unmatched bases: 17. This CDR3 region has 17 residues. Germline assignment: CDR1 MNHEY and CDR2 SMNVEV (reference sequence). Written as DNA, the CDR3 is TGTGCCAGCAGACCCACTAGCGGAGGGGGGGCCCGGAATGAGCAGTTCTTC. It translates to CASRPTSGGGARNEQFF.

This chain uses TRBV3-1 (or the pseudogene TRBV3-2) with TRBJ2-5, with D perhaps TRBD1 (5 bases). The V end lost 2 bases, the J end lost 2 bases, and 12 bases lay between the germline ends. The germline CDR1 and CDR2 sequences are LGHDT and YNNKEL (reference sequence). The CDR3 is made up of 15 amino acids. CDR3 sequence (DNA): TGTGCCAGCAGCCAATACCGAAGACAGCAAGAGACCCAGTACTTC. It yields the protein CASSQYRRQQETQYF.

This chain uses TRBV6-5 with TRBJ1-5; possible D gene TRBD1, 6 bases. This CDR3 is 15 amino acids long. V gave up 6 bases and J gave up 5 bases, with 17 bases separating them. Germline V gives CDR1 MNHEY, CDR2 SVGAGI. The CDR3 DNA reads TGTGCCAGCAGCCTAGGTCCAGGGGTAGATCAGCCCCAGCATTTT. Translating it yields CASSLGPGVDQPQHF.

The chain carries TRBV10-3 and TRBJ2-7; 7 bases are a match to TRBD2. V shed 3 bases, J shed 1 base, and the junction held 6 bases outside the gene matches. This CDR3 contains 15 residues. Germline CDR1 reads ENHRY; CDR2 reads SYGVKD. The CDR3 DNA sequence: TGTGCCATCAGTGATATGGGGGAGGGGTCCTACGAGCAGTACTTC. Translation: CAISDMGEGSYEQYF.

This chain joins TRBV3-1 (or the pseudogene TRBV3-2) and TRBJ2-1; tentative D call: TRBD2 (7 bases). CDR3 length: 13 amino acids. The germline V gene encodes CDR1 LGHDT and CDR2 YNNKEL (reference sequence). V was shortened by 4 bases and J by 8 bases, with 12 bases between the two germline ends. This CDR3 is CASSLGGAYEQFF. The CDR3 DNA follows: TGTGCCAGCAGCCTTGGGGGGGCCTATGAGCAGTTCTTC.

V gene TRBV19 combines with J gene TRBJ2-5; the match to TRBD1 covers 7 bases. This CDR3 spans 15 amino acids. Germline values: CDR1 LNHDA, CDR2 SQIVND (reference sequence). J was trimmed by 7 bases and V by 1 base; bases with no gene match: 9. CDR3 sequence (DNA): TGTGCCAGTAGTATAGGCCGGGGACAGCGTGGGACCCAGTACTTC. Translating gives CASSIGRGQRGTQYF.

CDR3 residues: CASSLQGAQTGETQYF. The DNA for the CDR3 is TGTGCCAGCAGCCTACAGGGGGCGCAGACGGGAGAGACCCAGTACTTC. The V and J genes are TRBV2 and TRBJ2-5, with 9 bases aligning to TRBD1. The germline V gene encodes CDR1 SNHLY and CDR2 FYNNEI. The CDR3 has 16 amino acids. V lost 6 bases to trimming and J lost 4 bases; unmatched junction nucleotides: 12.

The count of this clone is one. The rearrangement joins TRBV9 to TRBJ1-2; D gene unclear. The CDR3 is made up of 11 amino acids. V was cut by 6 bases and J by 1 base, with 4 bases left in between. The germline V gene has CDR1 SGDLS and CDR2 YYNGEE. The CDR3 coding sequence is TGTGCCAGCAACAGTAACTATGGCTACACCTTC. Amino acid sequence: CASNSNYGYTF.

This clone was observed once. The V call is TRBV10-1, the J call TRBJ2-1; D unclear. CDR1 WNHNN and CDR2 SYGVQD come from the germline V gene (reference sequence). Trimming pared 8 bases from V and 7 bases from J, leaving 15 bases between. This CDR3 contains 13 residues. This CDR3 is CASSSTGLNEQFF. CDR3 in DNA: TGCGCCAGCTCCTCGACGGGTCTGAATGAGCAGTTCTTC.

This sequence joins TRBV19 and TRBJ1-1, with D tentatively TRBD1 (5 bases). Germline V CDR1 and CDR2: LNHDA, SQIVND (reference sequence). Between the trimmed V and J ends, which lost 6 bases and 7 bases, there was a span of 12 bases. The CDR3 sequence is 12 residues long. CDR3 DNA sequence: TGTGCCAGTAGCCACCTTCAGGGTGAAGCTTTCTTT. Translated: CASSHLQGEAFF.

The rearrangement links TRBV7-9 to TRBJ1-1; possible D gene TRBD1, 6 bases. In germline, CDR1 is SEHNR, CDR2 FQNEAQ (reference sequence). The CDR3 covers 16 residues. V was cut by 1 base and J by 4 bases, with 16 bases left in between. DNA for the CDR3: TGTGCCAGCAGCTTAGTAAATCTCCAGGGGCGCACTGAAGCTTTCTTT. It translates to CASSLVNLQGRTEAFF.

The sample holds one count of this clone. The gene calls are TRBV19 and TRBJ2-1; 8 bases align to TRBD1. The J segment lost 9 bases and the V segment lost 10 bases, leaving 14 bases of the junction unmatched. Germline values: CDR1 LNHDA, CDR2 SQIVND (reference sequence). The CDR3 sequence is 14 residues long. The CDR3 DNA reads as TGTGCCACCTCGGACAGGGCGGATTCCGGTGAGCAGTTCTTC. Amino acid sequence: CATSDRADSGEQFF.

A few counts support this clone. V is TRBV30 and J is TRBJ1-2, with D perhaps matching TRBD1 (5 bases). Trimming removed 4 bases at V and 2 bases at J, with 8 bases between. This CDR3 comprises 12 residues. The germline V gene encodes CDR1 GTSNPN and CDR2 SVGIG (reference sequence). CDR3 in DNA: TGTGCCTGGACATCAGGGAACTATGGCTACACCTTC. The encoded protein is CAWTSGNYGYTF. Full variable domain (outside the CDR3, taken from reference TRBV30 and TRBJ1-2): SQTIHQWPATLVQPVGSPLSLECTVEGTSNPNLYWYRQAAGRGLQLLFYSVGIGQISSEVPQNLSASRPQDRQFILSSKKLLLSDSGFYLCAWTSGNYGYTFGSGTRLTVV.

The rearrangement uses TRBV5-1 and TRBJ2-2; TRBD2 aligns across 8 bases. V was pared by 2 bases and J by 1 base, with 7 bases of the junction left unmatched. The CDR3 runs to 17 residues. Per the germline V gene, CDR1 is SGHRS and CDR2 is YFSETQ. The CDR3, as DNA: TGCGCCAGCAGCTTCGGTCGGCTAGCGGGGAACACCGGGGAGCTGTTTTTT. This encodes CASSFGRLAGNTGELFF.

The table lists this clone with a count of one. V and J are TRBV18 and TRBJ2-7; 8 positions match TRBD1. This CDR3 is built from 15 residues. Germline loops: CDR1 KGHSH, CDR2 LQKENI. J gave up 2 bases and V 6 bases, and 9 bases lay outside the gene matches. The CDR3 region is CASSLGQASPYEQYV. CDR3 nucleotides: TGTGCCAGCTCCCTGGGACAGGCGAGCCCCTACGAGCAGTACGTC.

The chain couples TRBV6-2 or TRBV6-3 to TRBJ1-2; TRBD1 agrees at 7 bases. The V gene end was trimmed by 0 bases and the J gene end by 3 bases; junction bases not matched to a gene: 7. CDR3 size: 16 residues. Germline CDR1 and CDR2: MNHEY and SVGEGT. The CDR3 loop is CASSYSSEGTDYGYTF. The CDR3 DNA sequence: TGTGCCAGCAGTTACTCCTCAGAAGGGACAGACTATGGCTACACCTTC.

This clone was observed a few times. CDR3 bases: TGTGCCAGCAGTGAATCTGGCGGGGGGTACAATGAGCAGTTCTTC. Protein: CASSESGGGYNEQFF. The rearrangement joins TRBV2 to TRBJ2-1, with TRBD2 identical over 8 bases. The CDR3 has 15 amino acids. V trimming: 2 bases; J trimming: 4 bases; junction bases outside the gene matches: 4. Germline loops: CDR1 SNHLY, CDR2 FYNNEI. Full variable domain (rest looked up from reference TRBV2 and TRBJ2-1): EPEVTQTPSHQVTQMGQEVILRCVPISNHLYFYWYRQILGQKVEFLVSFYNNEISEKSEIFDDQFSVERPDGSNFTLKIRSTKLEDSAMYFCASSESGGGYNEQFFGPGTRLTVL.

The chain uses TRBV9 and TRBJ1-6, with 8 bases lining up with TRBD1. The CDR3 is 17 residues long. Losses at the gene ends were 3 bases for V and 6 bases for J; bases not matched to a gene: 11. Germline CDR1 SGDLS, CDR2 YYNGEE. CDR3 sequence (DNA): TGTGCCAGCAGCGGCGGACAGGGAATGCTTCCTAATTCACCCCTCCACTTT. Residues: CASSGGQGMLPNSPLHF. Full variable domain (missing parts from reference TRBV9 and TRBJ1-6): DSGVTQTPKHLITATGQRVTLRCSPRSGDLSVYWYQQSLDQGLQFLIQYYNGEERAKGNILERFSAQQFPDLHSELNLSSLELGDSALYFCASSGGQGMLPNSPLHFGNGTRLTVT.

The J gene is TRBJ2-2, the V gene TRBV14, with D unresolved. The CDR3 totals 15 residues. The V gene's germline CDR1 is SGHDN and CDR2 FVKESK. V lost 1 base to trimming and J lost 1 base, with 7 bases between them. The CDR3 protein is CASSQVVRNTGELFF. In DNA, the CDR3 is TGTGCCAGCAGCCAAGTGGTGAGGAACACCGGGGAGCTGTTTTTT.

The chain combines TRBV5-6 with TRBJ2-1; 9 positions agree with TRBD2. Germline V gene data show CDR1 as SGHDT and CDR2 as YYEEEE. CDR3 length equals 14 residues. With 4 bases clipped from V and 10 bases from J, the junction kept 9 bases outside the gene matches. The CDR3, as DNA: TGTGCCAGCAGCCTAACGGGACTAGCTGGCGAGCAGTTCTTC. As protein: CASSLTGLAGEQFF.

This clone was seen a few times. The chain links TRBV3-1 (or the pseudogene TRBV3-2) to TRBJ1-3; no reliable D call. The germline V gene has CDR1 LGHDT and CDR2 YNNKEL (reference sequence). The CDR3 totals 17 residues. The V end lost 4 bases, the J end lost 1 base, and 17 bases lay between the germline ends. CDR3 in DNA: TGTGCCAGCAGCCGCCAACTGGGAGGTCAGTCTGGAAACACCATATATTTT. Translation: CASSRQLGGQSGNTIYF.

The chain is built from TRBV7-3 and TRBJ2-5; possible D gene TRBD2, 5 bases. Between the trimmed V and J ends, which lost 2 bases and 2 bases, there was a span of 15 bases. The CDR3 spans 16 residues. Germline values: CDR1 SGHTA, CDR2 FQGTGA. The CDR3 loop reads CASSLGRLGGQETQYF. CDR3 in DNA: TGTGCCAGCAGCTTAGGACGGTTGGGCGGGCAAGAGACCCAGTACTTC.

This clone was counted a single time. V gene TRBV25-1 combines with J gene TRBJ1-1; D is ambiguous. Looked up from germline, CDR1 is MGHDK and CDR2 is SYGVNS. The CDR3 sequence is 13 residues long. V gave up 9 bases and J gave up 0 bases, with 11 bases separating them. CDR3 sequence: CASGRSMNTEAFF. CDR3 DNA sequence: TGTGCCAGTGGCAGGTCCATGAACACTGAAGCTTTCTTT.

The rearrangement links TRBV5-1 to TRBJ1-6; D unclear. Germline V gene sequence: CDR1 SGHRS, CDR2 YFSETQ. The ends were cut back, 4 bases at V and 14 bases at J, with 28 bases in the middle. CDR3 length: 17 residues. For the CDR3, the DNA is TGCGCCAGCAGCCCGAACGCCGTAGACAAGCCCAATCAGTCCCTCCACTTT. Translation: CASSPNAVDKPNQSLHF.

The rearrangement links TRBV7-3 to TRBJ2-6; weak D call: TRBD2 (5 bases). The ends were cut back, 3 bases at V and 2 bases at J, with 23 bases in the middle. The CDR3 is 20 amino acids. Germline CDR1 and CDR2: SGHTA and FQGTGA. The CDR3 bases are TGTGCCAGCAGCTTGGGCCCCCAGGAGGTCCCTTTCCCTGGGGCCAACGTCCTGACTTTC. Residues: CASSLGPQEVPFPGANVLTF.

V usage is TRBV7-9 and J usage is TRBJ1-4; D is uncertain. The V gene lost 2 bases and the J gene lost 8 bases, with 15 bases spanning the gap. The CDR3 covers 15 residues. Germline values: CDR1 SEHNR, CDR2 FQNEAQ (reference sequence). DNA of the CDR3: TGTGCCAGCAGCTTAAACGTAGGAGGGAAGGAAAAACTGTTTTTT. It translates to CASSLNVGGKEKLFF.

Note on this clone: The sample contains more than one DNA sequence encoding this CDR3. The rearrangement joins TRBV2 to TRBJ1-5; D not certain. Looked up from germline, CDR1 is SNHLY and CDR2 is FYNNEI. V lost 3 bases and J lost 4, with 10 bases in between. The CDR3 is 14 amino acids. Here the CDR3 DNA reads TGTGCCAGCAGTGACCTGTCCGGGAATCAGCCCCAGCATTTT. Residues: CASSDLSGNQPQHF.

The J gene is TRBJ1-3, the V gene TRBV5-1; TRBD1 matches 8 bases. This CDR3 spans 15 amino acids. CDR1 is SGHRS, CDR2 YFSETQ, per germline. The V gene end was trimmed by 7 bases and the J gene end by 2 bases; junction bases not matched to a gene: 8. CDR3 DNA sequence: TGCGCCAGCCAATTAACAGGGGGGACTGGAAACACCATATATTTT. It yields the protein CASQLTGGTGNTIYF.

The chain couples TRBV7-3 to TRBJ1-3; 9 bases match TRBD1. V lost 5 bases to trimming and J lost 0 bases; unmatched junction nucleotides: 5. Looked up from germline, CDR1 is SGHTA and CDR2 is FQGTGA. The CDR3 spans 16 residues. In DNA, the CDR3 is TGTGCCAGCAGCAAGACAGGGGGAAGCTCTGGAAACACCATATATTTT. Its protein is CASSKTGGSSGNTIYF.

The rearrangement links TRBV18 to TRBJ2-2; D possibly corresponds to TRBD2 (5 bases). V lost 3 bases, J lost 1 base, and 12 bases lay in between. CDR3 length: 16 amino acids. Germline V gene data show CDR1 as KGHSH and CDR2 as LQKENI. In DNA, the CDR3 is TGTGCCAGCTCACCGCCGAGCGGAATGAACACCGGGGAGCTGTTTTTT. Translating it yields CASSPPSGMNTGELFF.